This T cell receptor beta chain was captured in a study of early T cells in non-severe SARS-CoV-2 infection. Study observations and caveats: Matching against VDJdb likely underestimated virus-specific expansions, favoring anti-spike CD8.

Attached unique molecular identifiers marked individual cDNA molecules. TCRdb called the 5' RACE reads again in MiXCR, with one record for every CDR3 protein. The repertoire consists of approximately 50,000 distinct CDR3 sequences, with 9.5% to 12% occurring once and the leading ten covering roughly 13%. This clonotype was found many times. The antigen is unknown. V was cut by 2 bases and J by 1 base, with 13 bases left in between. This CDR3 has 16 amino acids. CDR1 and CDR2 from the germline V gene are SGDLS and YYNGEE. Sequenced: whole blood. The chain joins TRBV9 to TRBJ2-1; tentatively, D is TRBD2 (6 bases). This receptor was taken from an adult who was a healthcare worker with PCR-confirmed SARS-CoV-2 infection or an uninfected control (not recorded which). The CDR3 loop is CASSVAVGGSYNEQFF. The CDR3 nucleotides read TGTGCCAGCAGCGTTGCCGTGGGGGGATCCTACAATGAGCAGTTCTTC.